This TCR beta chain is drawn from a study of beta chain features in type 1 diabetes. Overall study: Sorted cells numbering around 100,000,000 were examined across all samples.

Germline CDR1 and CDR2: GTSNPN and SVGIG (reference sequence). Trimming took 0 bases from V and 4 from J; bases not matched to a gene: 9. CDR3 length equals 16 residues. Sequenced material consisted of expressed TCRB transcripts (all of the isolated RNA was reverse transcribed). Generated by immunoSEQ multiplex PCR, the TCRdb table keeps only in-frame clones and is missing some. The top ten clones hold roughly 1.7% of a sample with tens of thousands of clones, approximately 61% of them seen once. Study results and caveats: For patients, the naive, central memory and Treg TCRB repertoires appeared more alike than for healthy donors. Since sequencing was performed on cDNA, cells with high TCR expression could be over-represented. All four CD4+ subsets of Type 1 diabetes patients contained TCRB CDR3s that were moderately but significantly shorter.

Concerning this clone: Its antigen is unidentified.

It was via CD45RO/CCR7/CD25/CD127/CD95/CD27 that CD4+ naive, central memory, regulatory and stem cell-like memory cells were sorted. The chain combines TRBV30 with TRBJ2-5; 9 bases are a match to TRBD2. Sequenced: Tregs from blood. This TCR derives from a man under 40 with type 1 diabetes. Some clones in this sample may be carry-over from other donors' samples. The CDR3 region is CAWSVGLAGSGETQYF. For the CDR3, the DNA is TGTGCCTGGAGTGTAGGGCTAGCGGGGAGCGGAGAGACCCAGTACTTC.